Listed below are T cell receptor beta chains from one sample, sequenced in a study of technical replicates of blood from a few donors. The protocol was immunoSEQ multiplex PCR, while the TCRdb copy is restricted to in-frame clones and leaves out a portion. The sample records some 76,000 clones, 94% being singletons. Specimen: T cells isolated from PBMCs. Receptors were obtained from a human donor in good health. Each CDR3 is given with its conserved first and last residue. D genes are given only for firm matches. Where a row states a size, it is once, few, many or the class of an expanded clone; other rows omit it.

TGCGCCAGCAGCCCTGGGACAGCTAATCAGCCCCAGCATTTT	CASSPGTANQPQHF	.	TRBD1	TRBV5-1	TRBJ1-5
TGTGCCAGCAGTTACGGCCGGACTATCGCTTACGAGCAGTACTTC	CASSYGRTIAYEQYF	.	.	TRBV6-5	TRBJ2-7
TGTGCCAGCAGCCCAGGGACAGAAGAGACCCAGTACTTC	CASSPGTEETQYF	.	TRBD1	TRBV7-6	TRBJ2-5
TGTGCCAGCTTTAAAGGGACAGGGGGGACCGGGGAGCTGTTTTTT	CASFKGTGGTGELFF	.	TRBD1	TRBV19	TRBJ2-2
TGTGCCTGGAGTCCCGGACAGGGGAGTTATGGCTACACCTTC	CAWSPGQGSYGYTF	.	TRBD1	TRBV30	TRBJ1-2
TGTGCCAGCAGCGTAGGAAGCGGGACAAACATTCAGTACTTC	CASSVGSGTNIQYF	.	TRBD2	TRBV9	TRBJ2-4
TGTGCCACCAGCAGAGAGACGATCGGGGGCTACACCTTC	CATSRETIGGYTF	.	.	TRBV15	TRBJ1-2
TGTGCCAGCAGTTACGAGCTCTCTGGGGCCAACGTCCTGACTTTC	CASSYELSGANVLTF	few	.	TRBV6-5	TRBJ2-6
TGTGCCAGCAGCCAGAGGGCTTTCCCCTACGAGCAGTACTTC	CASSQRAFPYEQYF	once	.	TRBV5-6	TRBJ2-7
TGTGCCAGCAGCCTCCTCAGTAACTATGGCTACACCTTC	CASSLLSNYGYTF	.	.	TRBV5-6	TRBJ1-2
TGTGCCAGCAGTTTATGGTCCCGTCCGAGTGGGGACAGGGGCTCCTACGAGCAGTACTTC	CASSLWSRPSGDRGSYEQYF	.	TRBD1	TRBV28	TRBJ2-7
TGTGCCAGCAGTGTTAGGGGACTCACGGTTGGGGCAGAGTTCTTC	CASSVRGLTVGAEFF	.	.	TRBV2	TRBJ2-1
TGTGCCAGCAGCCAGGATGGGTTAGTCCAAGAGACCCAGTACTTC	CASSQDGLVQETQYF	.	.	TRBV7-2	TRBJ2-5
TGTGCTAGTGGCAGGGGCGCAGGGACCGGGGAGCTGTTTTTT	CASGRGAGTGELFF	.	.	TRBV12-5	TRBJ2-2
TGCGCCAGCAGCCTCAAGGAGGTCTACACCGGGGAGCTGTTTTTT	CASSLKEVYTGELFF	.	.	TRBV5-1	TRBJ2-2
TGTGCCAGCAGCCAAAAACTGGGCAGCGGGTCTGGGGCCAACGTCCTGACTTTC	CASSQKLGSGSGANVLTF	.	.	TRBV14	TRBJ2-6
TGTGCCAGTAGTACCCTGGGACAGGGTGGAGAGACCCAGTACTTC	CASSTLGQGGETQYF	.	TRBD1	TRBV19	TRBJ2-5
TGCGCCAGCGGAAAACTAGCGGGAGGACCCTACGAGCAGTACTTC	CASGKLAGGPYEQYF	.	TRBD2	TRBV4-1	TRBJ2-7
TGTGCCAGTTGTGAGTCAGGGTTTAATCAGCCCCAGCATTTT	CASCESGFNQPQHF	.	.	TRBV19	TRBJ1-5
TGTGCCAGCAGCCCCACAGGGATTGGCAATCAGCCCCAGCATTTT	CASSPTGIGNQPQHF	.	.	TRBV7-8	TRBJ1-5
TGTGCCAGCAGCCCGTTTGATACGCAGTATTTT	CASSPFDTQYF	.	.	TRBV7-2	TRBJ2-3
TGTGCCAGCAGCCCTGGACAGAGGGGCTACACCTTC	CASSPGQRGYTF	.	.	TRBV7-9	TRBJ1-2
TGTGCCAGCAGCTTAGGAGGACAGCCCCAGCATTTT	CASSLGGQPQHF	.	.	TRBV7-9	TRBJ1-5
TGTGCCAGCCGGAGTTACACTGAAGCTTTCTTT	CASRSYTEAFF	.	.	TRBV6-5	TRBJ1-1
TGTGCCAGCAGCGTACCAGGTTTGGGCGAGCAGTACTTC	CASSVPGLGEQYF	once	.	TRBV7-9	TRBJ2-7
TGCGCCAGCAGCCAAGTTCGGGAAATCAATGAGCAGTTCTTC	CASSQVREINEQFF	.	.	TRBV4-3	TRBJ2-1
TGTGCCAGCAGACAGGGGGCTGGCTATGGCTACACCTTC	CASRQGAGYGYTF	.	TRBD1	TRBV2	TRBJ1-2
TGTGCCACCCAAGGACTAGCGGGAGGGGACAATGAGCAGTTCTTC	CATQGLAGGDNEQFF	.	TRBD2	TRBV10-3	TRBJ2-1
TGCGCCAGCAGCTCTGCCCCAGCGGGAGCTTCCTACAATGAGCAGTTCTTC	CASSSAPAGASYNEQFF	once	TRBD2	TRBV5-1	TRBJ2-1
TGTGCCATCAGTGAAGTTCAGCAGCCCCAGCATTTT	CAISEVQQPQHF	.	.	TRBV10-3	TRBJ1-5
TGTGCCTGGAGTGAGAGGACAGGGAGAATGCAAAAACTGTTTTTT	CAWSERTGRMQKLFF	.	TRBD1	TRBV30	TRBJ1-4
TGCGCCAGCAGCCAAGAGACAACGTTTAATGAGCAGTTCTTC	CASSQETTFNEQFF	.	.	TRBV4-1	TRBJ2-1
TGCAGTGCTGCCAGGGGGCGGCTGTTTTTT	CSAARGRLFF	.	TRBD1	TRBV20-1	TRBJ1-4
TGCGCCAGCTGCGCGGAAGAGACCCAGTACTTC	CASCAEETQYF	.	.	TRBV5-1	TRBJ2-5
TGTGCCAGCAGTTCTAATGATGAGGCGGACGAGCAGTACTTC	CASSSNDEADEQYF	.	.	TRBV28	TRBJ2-7
TGTGCCAGCAGCCCGATGGGCTCCTCCTACGAGCAGTACTTC	CASSPMGSSYEQYF	once	.	TRBV9	TRBJ2-7
TGTGCCAGCAGTGAAGGTGGGGGCCGGACTGAAGCTTTCTTT	CASSEGGGRTEAFF	once	.	TRBV2	TRBJ1-1
TGTGCCAGCAGCCTGAGCGGGACCTTTCCTCAAGAGACCCAGTACTTC	CASSLSGTFPQETQYF	.	TRBD2	TRBV7-2	TRBJ2-5
TGTGCCAGCAGTGAAATAGGGGTTAGCAATCAGCCCCAGCATTTT	CASSEIGVSNQPQHF	.	.	TRBV6-1	TRBJ1-5
TGTGCCAGCAGTTTAAGGAGGATGAACACTGAAGCTTTCTTT	CASSLRRMNTEAFF	.	.	TRBV28	TRBJ1-1
TGTGCCAGCAGCTTACAGGTTCACGAGCAGTACTTC	CASSLQVHEQYF	.	.	TRBV7-9	TRBJ2-7
TGTGCCAGCAGCCGATCTGGGACATCCGAAGAGACCCAGTACTTC	CASSRSGTSEETQYF	.	.	TRBV6-5	TRBJ2-5
TGTGCCACCACTAGAGGGTACGAGCAGTACTTC	CATTRGYEQYF	.	.	TRBV6-1	TRBJ2-7
TGTGCCAGTAGTTTACCCGTGGGACTAGCGGGAGGGGACACCGGGGAGCTGTTTTTT	CASSLPVGLAGGDTGELFF	.	TRBD2	TRBV19	TRBJ2-2
TGTGCCAGCAGCGGTTCTCTGGCCCAGGGTGGCTACACCTTC	CASSGSLAQGGYTF	.	.	TRBV9	TRBJ1-2
TGTGCCAGCAGCTTTTTTGTCAGCTCCTACGAGCAGTACTTC	CASSFFVSSYEQYF	.	.	TRBV13	TRBJ2-7